This TCR beta chain was captured by sequencing in a study of post-analysis software for immune sequencing data. Study-wide points: Relative to controls, patients with multiple sclerosis showed significantly lower normalized Chao1 diversity. Five TRBV segments occurring more often in patients than controls included TRBV5-6, TRBV5-1 and TRBV20-1.

Comment on this clonotype: The antigen is unknown. A single base separates this from a much larger clone, so it may be a read error.

Germline assignment: CDR1 LNHNV and CDR2 YYDKDF (reference sequence). CDR3 length equals 13 residues. Incorporated into the TCR beta cDNA libraries were unique molecular identifiers, which served to reduce PCR and sequencing biases. In TCRdb, the PCR reads were re-called with MiXCR into one record per CDR3 protein. The sample has roughly 800,000 distinct CDR3 sequences, about 32% seen once. This receptor was obtained from a girl between 10 and 17 years old with multiple sclerosis. V and J are TRBV15 and TRBJ2-4; TRBD1 matches 7 bases. The end of the DNA fits TRBJ2-7 better, so the J call may be wrong. The sample consisted of blood. The CDR3 loop is CATNRDRAHEQYF. The CDR3 DNA follows: TGTGCCACCAACAGAGACAGGGCCCACGAGCAGTACTTC.